What follows are 10 T cell receptor beta chains derived from one specimen sequenced in a study of cytomegalovirus exposure and HLA in healthy donors. Assay used: immunoSEQ multiplex PCR; TCRdb lists only in-frame clones, some missing. The data show about 180,000 clones, 85% seen once. Material for sequencing was PBMCs. The receptor set was obtained from a young man in good health and CMV-seropositive.

The rearrangement uses TRBV6-1 and TRBJ2-7, with D perhaps matching TRBD1 (7 bases). The CDR3 has 15 amino acids. The V end lost 6 bases, the J end lost 5 bases, and 20 bases lay between the germline ends. CDR1 MNHNS and CDR2 SASEGT come from the germline V gene. In nucleotides, the CDR3 is TGTGCCAGCAGACGAGGGACGACAGGGAGGAACGAGCAGTACTTC. Translated, it gives CASRRGTTGRNEQYF.

The CDR3 loop reads CASSYGAGDPQPQHF. The CDR3 DNA is TGTGCCAGCAGTTACGGGGCGGGGGACCCTCAGCCCCAGCATTTT. The gene calls are TRBV6-5 and TRBJ1-5, with a tentative D call TRBD1 (5 bases). The CDR3 is 15 residues long. The germline V and J ends were trimmed by 2 bases and 6 bases, with 14 bases remaining between them. Germline CDR1 MNHEY, CDR2 SVGAGI.

V and J are TRBV18 and TRBJ2-1, with TRBD2 matching 9 bases. The ends lost 6 bases at V and 4 bases at J; junction bases unmatched: 7. CDR1 and CDR2 from the germline V gene are KGHSH and LQKENI. This CDR3 comprises 15 residues. This CDR3 is CASSAQRGVYNEQFF. The CDR3 bases are TGTGCCAGCTCGGCTCAGCGGGGGGTATACAATGAGCAGTTCTTC.

The table lists this clone with a few counts. The chain joins TRBV15 to TRBJ1-2; TRBD1 matches 7 bases. The CDR3 runs to 13 residues. The germline gives CDR1 LNHNV, CDR2 YYDKDF (reference sequence). After removal of 1 base from V and 6 bases from J, the junction contained 2 bases not matched to a gene. CDR3 residues: CATSRADRDGYTF. In DNA, the CDR3 is TGTGCCACCAGCAGAGCCGACAGGGATGGCTACACCTTC.

The rearrangement uses TRBV27 and TRBJ1-1; TRBD1 is a possible D gene (6 bases). CDR3 size: 13 residues. CDR1 and CDR2 (germline): MNHEY, SMNVEV (reference sequence). Trimming shortened V by 3 bases and J by 1 base, and 6 bases separated the two germline ends. The CDR3 DNA is TGTGCCAGCAGTTTCAGGGGGAACACTGAAGCTTTCTTT. It is translated as CASSFRGNTEAFF.

V and J are TRBV12-5 and TRBJ2-1; D gene ambiguous. Germline CDR1 LGHNT, CDR2 FRNRAP. The V end was cut by 7 bases, the J end by 6 bases, with 7 bases between. The length of the CDR3 is 11 residues. This CDR3 is CASAVLNEQFF. CDR3 sequence (DNA): TGTGCTAGTGCCGTACTCAATGAGCAGTTCTTC. Supplemented by reference TRBV12-5 and TRBJ2-1, the full variable domain reads DARVTQTPRHKVTEMGQEVTMRCQPILGHNTVFWYRQTMMQGLELLAYFRNRAPLDDSGMPKDRFSAEMPDATLATLKIQPSEPRDSAVYFCASAVLNEQFFGPGTRLTVL.

This clone has a single count. A junction end diverges from the germline sequence, so it may reflect a read error. This chain uses TRBV7-9 with TRBJ2-5, with D possibly TRBD2 on 6 matching bases. The CDR3 is made up of 14 amino acids. Germline V lookup: CDR1 SEHNR, CDR2 FQNEAQ (reference sequence). DNA of the CDR3: TGTGCCAGCAGCTTAGCGAGTGGACGGCGGGAATGGGACTTC. Translating it yields CASSLASGRREWDF.

The gene calls are TRBV27 and TRBJ2-1, with D maybe TRBD2 (5 bases). Germline CDR1 and CDR2: MNHEY and SMNVEV (reference sequence). The CDR3 is 14 amino acids. The V end was cut by 6 bases, the J end by 0 bases, with 9 bases between. For the CDR3, the DNA is TGTGCCAGCAGCACTAGTGGCTCCTACAATGAGCAGTTCTTC. This sequence encodes CASSTSGSYNEQFF.

V and J are TRBV28 and TRBJ1-2; 7 nucleotides agree with TRBD1. The CDR3 has 14 residues. The germline V gene has CDR1 MDHEN and CDR2 SYDVKM. After removal of 3 bases from V and 7 bases from J, the junction contained 8 bases not matched to a gene. The CDR3 region is CASSFGRGSVGYTF. The CDR3 DNA follows: TGTGCCAGCAGTTTTGGCAGGGGGTCAGTTGGCTACACCTTC.

This clone appeared a few times. The genes are TRBV10-3 and TRBJ2-2, with TRBD2 matching 8 bases. Germline V gene sequence: CDR1 ENHRY, CDR2 SYGVKD. V dropped 6 bases and J dropped 4; count of bases not matched to a gene: 4. This CDR3 region has 14 residues. The CDR3 reads CAIRRGEGTGELFF. In nucleotides, the CDR3 is TGTGCCATCAGGCGGGGGGAAGGCACCGGGGAGCTGTTTTTT.